This passage covers 29 T cell receptor beta chains from one sample sequenced in a study of T cells in Graves' hyperthyroidism and ophthalmopathy. It was RNA transcripts that yielded the amplified TCR beta CDR3 regions. Initially, a first-round RT-PCR of the TCR CDR3 employed the HTBI primer set. In TCRdb, the multiplex PCR reads were re-called with MiXCR into one record per CDR3 protein. The sample lists around 340,000 distinct CDR3 sequences; roughly a fifth were seen once. Sequencing was carried out using blood. All receptors come from a woman aged 50 to 60 with Graves' hyperthyroidism.

The sample holds a few counts of this clonotype. The rearrangement uses TRBV19 and TRBJ2-4; D remains unclear. The CDR3 sequence is 16 residues long. Per the germline V gene, CDR1 is LNHDA and CDR2 is SQIVND (reference sequence). V was trimmed by 11 bases and J by 1 base, leaving 21 bases between them. CDR3 coding DNA: TGTGCCTTTTCTATGCCAGGAATCGGGGCCAAAAACATTCAGTACTTC. Its translation: CAFSMPGIGAKNIQYF. The whole variable domain, remainder taken from reference TRBV19 and TRBJ2-4, is DGGITQSPKYLFRKEGQNVTLSCEQNLNHDAMYWYRQDPGQGLRLIYYSQIVNDFQKGDIAEGYSVSREKKESFPLTVTSAQKNPTAFYLCAFSMPGIGAKNIQYFGAGTRLSVL.

The V and J genes are TRBV6-2 or TRBV6-3 and TRBJ2-1; D is perhaps TRBD1 (6 bases). The CDR3 runs to 13 residues. Germline CDR1 is MNHEY and CDR2 is SVGEGT. V dropped 7 bases and J dropped 5 bases, with 12 bases sitting between them. This CDR3 reads CASTSTGNNEQFF. The CDR3 bases are TGTGCCAGCACCTCGACAGGTAACAATGAGCAGTTCTTC.

At least ten counts were recorded for this clonotype. The genes are TRBV3-1 and TRBJ1-5; TRBD1 matches at 8 bases. Germline trimming cut 4 bases from V and 7 bases from J; bases unmatched to any gene: 6. In germline, CDR1 is LGHDT, CDR2 YNNKEL (reference sequence). The CDR3 is 14 amino acids. CDR3 DNA: TGTGCCAGCAGCCCGGACAGGGTCAGCCAGCCCCAGCATTTT. Amino acids: CASSPDRVSQPQHF.

This clonotype was seen many times. This sequence joins TRBV28 and TRBJ1-5; TRBD1 might be the D (5 bases). V shed 6 bases and J shed 0 bases, with 9 bases lying between them. This CDR3 contains 14 residues. Germline CDR1 is MDHEN and CDR2 is SYDVKM. CDR3 sequence (DNA): TGTGCCAGCAGCCAGGGCTATAGCAATCAGCCCCAGCATTTT. Its translation is CASSQGYSNQPQHF. The complete variable domain, with remaining parts taken from reference TRBV28 and TRBJ1-5, reads DVKVTQSSRYLVKRTGEKVFLECVQDMDHENMFWYRQDPGLGLRLIYFSYDVKMKEKGDIPEGYSVSREKKERFSLILESASTNQTSMYLCASSQGYSNQPQHFGDGTRLSIL.

This clonotype was seen a few times. V gene TRBV27 combines with J gene TRBJ2-7; D is unresolved. Between the trimmed V and J ends, which lost 6 bases and 0 bases, there was a span of 12 bases. The CDR3 totals 14 residues. Germline V CDR1 and CDR2: MNHEY, SMNVEV (reference sequence). The CDR3 DNA reads TGTGCCAGCAGCCCCCGGGCGAACTCCTACGAGCAGTACTTC. The encoded protein is CASSPRANSYEQYF.

This clonotype was observed many times. CDR3 loop: CASSPMGDRYNEQFF. The CDR3 DNA follows: TGTGCCAGCAGCCCAATGGGAGACAGGTACAATGAGCAGTTCTTC. V usage is TRBV5-6 and J usage is TRBJ2-1; D perhaps matches TRBD1 (6 bases). The CDR3 consists of 15 residues. The germline gives CDR1 SGHDT, CDR2 YYEEEE. V was shortened by 4 bases and J by 4 bases, with 15 bases between the two germline ends.

The J gene is TRBJ2-3, the V gene TRBV19, with 12 nucleotides matching TRBD2. The CDR3 sequence is 15 residues long. The ends lost 5 bases at V and 5 bases at J; junction bases unmatched: 5. From germline, CDR1 is LNHDA and CDR2 SQIVND (reference sequence). The CDR3: CASSEASGRGDTQYF. For the CDR3, the DNA is TGTGCCAGTAGTGAGGCTAGCGGGAGGGGAGATACGCAGTATTTT.

This clonotype has ten or more counts. J is TRBJ2-5 and V is TRBV20-1, with D possibly TRBD2 on 6 matching bases. V dropped 6 bases and J dropped 4 bases, with 15 bases sitting between them. CDR3 length equals 13 residues. Germline lookup yields CDR1 DFQATT and CDR2 SNEGSKA (reference sequence). The CDR3 coding sequence is TGCAGTGCCCAATTTTGGGACTTAGAGACCCAGTACTTC. It yields the protein CSAQFWDLETQYF.

V usage is TRBV25-1 and J usage is TRBJ1-1; the match to TRBD1 covers 12 bases. The CDR3 is 16 amino acids. Trimming removed 3 bases from V and 8 bases from J; junction bases left unmatched: 10. Germline V CDR1 and CDR2: MGHDK, SYGVNS. The CDR3 loop is CASSDFGTGGKEEAFF. Written as DNA, the CDR3 is TGTGCCAGCAGTGATTTCGGGACAGGGGGCAAGGAGGAAGCTTTCTTT.

V gene TRBV12-3 or TRBV12-4 combines with J gene TRBJ1-5; D gene ambiguous. V gave up 9 bases and J gave up 0 bases, with 15 bases separating them. This CDR3 has 15 amino acids. In DNA, the CDR3 is TGTGCCAGTGGAGAGGAGGTTAATAGCAATCAGCCCCAGCATTTT. It is translated as CASGEEVNSNQPQHF.

At least ten counts were recorded for this clonotype. This sequence joins TRBV27 and TRBJ2-3; 14 nucleotides line up with TRBD2. Germline V gives CDR1 MNHEY, CDR2 SMNVEV (reference sequence). V trimming: 1 base; J trimming: 6 bases; junction bases outside the gene matches: 9. The CDR3 has 18 amino acids. The CDR3 here is CASSLLRLAGGPGDTQYF. The CDR3 DNA reads TGTGCCAGCAGTTTATTACGACTAGCGGGAGGGCCAGGTGATACGCAGTATTTT.

For this clonotype: This may be a read error: a much more frequent sequence differs by one nucleotide. The rearrangement joins TRBV13 to TRBJ1-5; D uncertain. CDR1 PRHDT and CDR2 FYEKMQ come from the germline V gene (reference sequence). The CDR3 extends over 19 amino acids. With 3 bases removed from V and 6 bases from J, the gap between germline ends came to 27 bases. This chain's CDR3 is CASSLVLGRKLWIVQPQHF. The CDR3 region has the DNA TGTGCCAGCAGCTTGGTTCTGGGCCGTAAACTGTGGATAGTTCAGCCCCAGCATTTT.

The sample holds many counts of this clonotype. The chain carries TRBV20-1 and TRBJ1-3, with a tentative D call TRBD1 (5 bases). V was clipped by 0 bases and J by 4 bases, with 10 bases between them. The CDR3 length is 14 residues. Per the germline V gene, CDR1 is DFQATT and CDR2 is SNEGSKA (reference sequence). The DNA for the CDR3 is TGCAGTGCTAGAGATTGGGGGGTCGGAAACACCATATATTTT. Amino acids: CSARDWGVGNTIYF.

This clonotype showed up just a few times. This sequence joins TRBV20-1 and TRBJ2-3; possible D gene TRBD2, 7 bases. With 6 bases removed from V and 5 bases from J, the gap between germline ends came to 21 bases. The CDR3 runs 15 residues. CDR1 is DFQATT, CDR2 SNEGSKA, per germline (reference sequence). This chain's CDR3 is CSAPSRGGIVDTQYF. The CDR3 region has the DNA TGCAGTGCCCCATCCAGGGGAGGGATCGTAGATACGCAGTATTTT.

This clonotype was detected ten times or more. The rearrangement links TRBV18 to TRBJ2-3, with TRBD2 identical over 7 bases. Germline lookup yields CDR1 KGHSH and CDR2 LQKENI. Trimming took 3 bases from V and 1 from J; bases not matched to a gene: 4. The CDR3 has 15 amino acids. CDR3: CASSPGRGGTDTQYF. The DNA of the CDR3 is TGTGCCAGCTCACCCGGACGGGGGGGCACAGATACGCAGTATTTT.

The table lists this clonotype with many counts. The chain carries TRBV3-1 and TRBJ2-5; unclear D gene. Trimming removed 0 bases at V and 2 bases at J, with 7 bases between. From germline, CDR1 is LGHDT and CDR2 YNNKEL (reference sequence). The CDR3 has 14 residues. CDR3 coding DNA: TGTGCCAGCAGCCAAGATCGAGTGCAAGAGACCCAGTACTTC. Amino acids: CASSQDRVQETQYF.

The rearrangement links TRBV2 to TRBJ1-1; D remains ambiguous. The germline V and J ends were trimmed by 6 bases and 5 bases, with 16 bases remaining between them. CDR1 SNHLY and CDR2 FYNNEI come from the germline V gene. The CDR3 is made up of 14 amino acids. CDR3 nucleotide sequence: TGTGCCAGCAGGGATGGGAACCCGGGGACTGAAGCTTTCTTT. Translating it yields CASRDGNPGTEAFF.

This clonotype was counted at least ten times. The chain couples TRBV6-1 to TRBJ1-5; D might be TRBD1 (5 bases). The V and J ends lost 8 bases and 3 bases respectively, with 17 bases between them. CDR1 and CDR2 (germline): MNHNS, SASEGT. CDR3 length equals 15 residues. CDR3 amino acids: CASSKGRRINQPQHF. The DNA for the CDR3 is TGTGCCAGCTCGAAGGGACGGAGGATCAATCAGCCCCAGCATTTT.

The chain has TRBV27 and TRBJ1-5; D is possibly TRBD1 (6 bases). The CDR3 contains 14 residues. Trimming removed 5 bases from V and 2 bases from J, with 10 bases in between. From germline, CDR1 is MNHEY and CDR2 SMNVEV (reference sequence). The CDR3 sequence: CASSTGRGNQPQHF. Here the CDR3 DNA reads TGTGCCAGCAGTACAGGGAGGGGCAATCAGCCCCAGCATTTT.

On this clonotype itself: A much larger clone sits a single nucleotide away, making a read error possible. The chain has TRBV24-1 and TRBJ2-3, with D hard to call. CDR1 and CDR2 (germline): KGHDR, SFDVKD. The CDR3 sequence is 14 residues long. In DNA form, the CDR3 reads TGTGCCATCAGTGTTGGGCTGCCCACAGATACGCAGTATTTT. Translated: CAISVGLPTDTQYF.

This clonotype has ten or more counts. The CDR3: CASSLGSSGSTDTQYF. The CDR3 DNA is TGCGCCAGCAGCTTGGGGTCTAGCGGGAGCACAGATACGCAGTATTTT. The chain employs TRBV5-1 and TRBJ2-3; 8 nucleotides line up with TRBD2. Trimming took 0 bases from V and 0 from J; bases not matched to a gene: 3. The CDR3 contains 16 residues. Germline values: CDR1 SGHRS, CDR2 YFSETQ.

The sample holds many counts of this clonotype. This chain uses TRBV12-3 or TRBV12-4 with TRBJ2-2; tentatively, D is TRBD1 (5 bases). The CDR3 runs 15 residues. V was cut by 3 bases and J by 6 bases, with 14 bases left in between. The CDR3 coding sequence is TGTGCCAGCAGTTTCGTGGCAGGGATGTCCGGGGAGCTGTTTTTT. Encoded protein: CASSFVAGMSGELFF.

The sample holds a few counts of this clonotype. The genes are TRBV5-1 and TRBJ1-5; tentative D call: TRBD1 (5 bases). The CDR3 has 15 amino acids. V was trimmed by 4 bases and J by 3 bases, leaving 14 bases between them. Germline lookup yields CDR1 SGHRS and CDR2 YFSETQ. CDR3 coding DNA: TGCGCCAGCAGCCCCACTGACAGTACCAATCAGCCCCAGCATTTT. This encodes CASSPTDSTNQPQHF.

This chain connects TRBV28 to TRBJ2-6; 9 positions agree with TRBD1. V lost 1 base to trimming and J lost 1 base; unmatched junction nucleotides: 17. CDR1 is MDHEN and CDR2 is SYDVKM in the germline V gene. The CDR3 is made up of 22 amino acids. CDR3 sequence: CASSLSPHDTGTGISGANVLTF. For the CDR3, the DNA is TGTGCCAGCAGTTTATCACCCCATGACACCGGGACAGGGATTTCTGGGGCCAACGTCCTGACTTTC.

This clonotype turned up a few times. The rearrangement uses TRBV9 and TRBJ2-5; D possibly uses TRBD1 or TRBD2 (5 bases each). Trimming took 2 bases from V and 5 from J, leaving 10 bases between them. Germline V gene data show CDR1 as SGDLS and CDR2 as YYNGEE. The CDR3 totals 13 residues. As DNA, the CDR3 is TGTGCCAGCAGCGTGGGACCGGGGGAGACCCAGTACTTC. Residues: CASSVGPGETQYF.

This rearrangement joins TRBV2 to TRBJ1-4; TRBD1 is a possible D gene (5 bases). V lost 5 bases, J lost 0 bases, and 16 bases lay in between. The germline V gene encodes CDR1 SNHLY and CDR2 FYNNEI. CDR3 length: 17 residues. The CDR3 DNA reads as TGTGCCAGCAGTTTTGACAGAGCCCCCGCAACTAATGAAAAACTGTTTTTT. Translation: CASSFDRAPATNEKLFF. Using reference TRBV2 and TRBJ1-4 for the parts outside the CDR3, the full variable domain is EPEVTQTPSHQVTQMGQEVILRCVPISNHLYFYWYRQILGQKVEFLVSFYNNEISEKSEIFDDQFSVERPDGSNFTLKIRSTKLEDSAMYFCASSFDRAPATNEKLFFGSGTQLSVL.

In this sample, this clonotype turned up many times. This chain connects TRBV2 to TRBJ1-2; D might be TRBD1 (6 bases). The germline V and J ends were trimmed by 2 bases and 4 bases, with 14 bases remaining between them. The CDR3 has 15 residues. Germline V lookup: CDR1 SNHLY, CDR2 FYNNEI. The CDR3 spells CASSESGVPLYGYTF. The CDR3 DNA sequence: TGTGCCAGCAGTGAATCAGGGGTCCCACTCTATGGCTACACCTTC.

This chain joins TRBV5-6 and TRBJ1-5; weak D call: TRBD1 (6 bases). From germline, CDR1 is SGHDT and CDR2 YYEEEE. Deletions cut 4 bases from V and 3 bases from J, with 14 bases between. The CDR3 spans 15 residues. The CDR3 nucleotides read TGTGCCAGCAGCCTCTTGAGGGGGGCCAATCAGCCCCAGCATTTT. Translated: CASSLLRGANQPQHF.

This clonotype appeared many times. The gene calls are TRBV6-1 and TRBJ1-1; TRBD1 might be the D (6 bases). The CDR3 sequence is 14 residues long. The V gene lost 5 bases and the J gene lost 0 bases, with 10 bases spanning the gap. CDR1 and CDR2 from the germline V gene are MNHNS and SASEGT. The CDR3 sequence is CASSRDNLNTEAFF. The CDR3 DNA is TGTGCCAGCAGTCGGGACAACCTGAACACTGAAGCTTTCTTT.